This T cell receptor beta chain was identified in a study of shared T cell receptors in the human thymus (TCRdb year 2021). For the wider study: The study investigated the way shared, self-reactive T-cell receptor alpha chains are produced in the human thymus.

Library prep was done by the immunoSEQ multiplex PCR assay. TCRdb carries this immuneACCESS record with in-frame sequences only. Its versions omit some clonotypes, under half of them owing to an unresolved V gene in the studies checked, with the rest unexplained. In this sample the table shows some 660,000 clones, 87% of which occur a single time. The ten top clones hold 0.0094% of the sample. A word on this clone: This receptor's antigen is unknown. One base away there is no much larger clone; base qualities are not given.

The same sample was also used in a study of human thymus T cells. The other study reports the following: Donors were immunologically healthy infants undergoing open corrective cardiac surgery for congenital heart defects in Finland. Thymus tissue was obtained as surgical resects removed during corrective cardiac surgery. V and J gene segment usage appeared biased in both thymic and peripheral blood repertoires. Highly overlapping thymic TCR repertoires among unrelated individuals were reported in the related research. The study characterized TCR alpha and beta repertoires from roughly 8 infant thymus samples and four related peripheral blood samples. The infant donors were roughly 7 to 244 days old, and the cohort included several males and a couple of females. Thymocytes were released mechanically from tissue and stored at -70 °C as pellets of about 9-32 million cells. Genomic DNA was extracted from frozen cell pellets with a QIAsymphony instrument. TCRB and TCRAD loci were amplified from a standardized quantity of quality-controlled genomic DNA using the immunoSEQ multiplex PCR assay. The amplicons spanned the V(D)J region and were long enough to cover the CDR3 and allow V and J genes to be identified. Through the commercial immunoSEQ service, the amplicons were sequenced on an Illumina platform. Primer bias and sequencing errors were corrected as previously described, and TCRAD and TCRB definitions were based on the IMGT database. Analysis of the repertoires was done with immunoSEQ Analyzer 3.0 and VDJTools and included basic statistics, V/J segment usage, diversity estimates, rarefaction and pairwise overlap. Chao1, ChaoE, Efron-Thisted, Shannon and inverse Simpson indices were used to estimate diversity, which was also estimated on datasets down-sampled to the smallest sample. For repertoire overlap, CDR3 nucleotide sequence, V gene and J gene had to match strictly, and clustering was done by Jaccard-based multidimensional scaling. On average, thymus samples yielded 810,000 or so unique TCRB clonotypes, whereas blood samples yielded around 84,000.

Material for sequencing was thymocytes. The TCR was taken from a boy under two years old with a congenital heart defect. Donor details come from another sample of the same person, matched by shared clones.

The CDR3 region reads CASSLSAGFYSGTSRGTGELFF. The DNA is as follows: TGTGCCAGCAGCTTATCCGCTGGGTTCTACTCCGGGACTAGCAGGGGCACCGGGGAGCTGTTTTTT. This receptor chain uses TRBV7-6 and TRBJ2-2; 9 bases in the middle match TRBD2. V has 2 bases trimmed and J has 4 bases trimmed; junction bases matching no gene number 23. In the germline V gene, CDR1 corresponds to SGHVS and CDR2 to FNYEAQ. From cysteine to phenylalanine, the CDR3 is 22 amino acids long. Solely the CDR3 DNA is kept, with 66 bases framed from the first base.